Listed below are T cell receptor beta chains from one sample, sequenced in a study of T cell responses to AZD1222 COVID-19 vaccine. This table comes from immunoSEQ multiplex PCR, and its TCRdb copy is limited to in-frame clones, with some not included. The data contain 150,000 or so clones, around 93% of them seen just once; the ten biggest clones take up 3.5% to 4%. The sample was peripheral blood, taken 28 days after the second AZD1222 dose. All receptors derive from an adult who received the AZD1222 COVID-19 vaccine. CDR3s include the opening cysteine and the closing phenylalanine or tryptophan. The D gene is left open where the match is weak. Not every row has a clone size; where given, it reads once, few, many or a size class.

size	J	V	D	CDR3	DNA
-	TRBJ2-3	TRBV7-2	TRBD2	CASSPAAGGDTQYF	TGTGCCAGCAGCCCCGCAGCGGGAGGGGATACGCAGTATTTT
-	TRBJ1-2	TRBV27	TRBD1	CASSLGTGFNYGYTF	TGTGCCAGCAGTTTAGGGACAGGTTTTAACTATGGCTACACCTTC
once	TRBJ1-6	TRBV25-1	-	CASSEFGRMNSPLHF	TGTGCCAGCAGTGAATTCGGTAGGATGAATTCACCCCTCCACTTT
-	TRBJ2-3	TRBV27	-	CASSLLRGAGDTQYF	TGTGCCAGCAGTTTGCTCCGGGGGGCCGGAGATACGCAGTATTTT
-	TRBJ2-3	TRBV27	TRBD2	CASSLGPGTSEADTQYF	TGTGCCAGCAGTTTAGGCCCCGGGACTAGCGAGGCTGATACGCAGTATTTT
once	TRBJ2-3	TRBV10-3	TRBD2	CAISERSSGGATTDTQYF	TGTGCCATCAGTGAGAGATCGAGCGGGGGGGCTACCACAGATACGCAGTATTTT
-	TRBJ2-5	TRBV5-6	-	CASSLVASVSQETQYF	TGTGCCAGCAGCTTGGTGGCCAGCGTGTCCCAAGAGACCCAGTACTTC
-	TRBJ1-1	TRBV3-1/TRBV3-2	-	CASSLKPGVTEAFF	TGTGCCAGCAGCCTAAAACCTGGGGTGACTGAAGCTTTCTTT
-	TRBJ1-6	TRBV6-1	-	CASSEPREGSPLHF	TGTGCCAGCAGTGAGCCCAGGGAAGGTTCACCCCTCCACTTT
-	TRBJ1-4	TRBV25-1	-	CASSKTGLNEKLFF	TGTGCCAGCAGCAAGACAGGATTGAACGAAAAACTGTTTTTT
-	TRBJ2-1	TRBV6-5	-	CASSYASGDPPRFF	TGTGCCAGCAGTTACGCCTCAGGGGATCCCCCTCGGTTCTTC
-	TRBJ1-5	TRBV5-8	TRBD1	CASSWARGQGQPQHF	TGTGCCAGCAGCTGGGCTAGGGGGCAGGGTCAGCCCCAGCATTTT
once	TRBJ2-3	TRBV11-2	TRBD1	CASSLVPGQGIETDTQYF	TGTGCCAGCAGCTTAGTCCCGGGACAGGGGATCGAAACAGATACGCAGTATTTT
-	TRBJ1-3	TRBV19	TRBD1	CATMKTGNSGNTIYF	TGTGCCACCATGAAGACAGGGAACTCTGGAAACACCATATATTTT
once	TRBJ1-3	TRBV6-8	TRBD1	CASRYHRTGEGNTIYF	TGTGCCAGCAGATATCATCGGACAGGGGAAGGAAACACCATATATTTT
few	TRBJ1-2	TRBV12-3/TRBV12-4	-	CASSKRGNYGYTF	TGTGCCAGCAGTAAGAGGGGAAACTATGGCTACACCTTC
-	TRBJ2-3	TRBV12-3/TRBV12-4	-	CASSFSPDTQYF	TGTGCCAGCAGTTTTAGTCCAGATACGCAGTATTTT
-	TRBJ2-1	TRBV27	-	CASSSAARREQFF	TGTGCCAGCAGTTCGGCGGCTAGACGTGAGCAGTTCTTC
-	TRBJ2-7	TRBV30	TRBD1	CAWTRDRGFHEQYF	TGTGCCTGGACCCGGGACAGGGGTTTCCACGAGCAGTACTTC
-	TRBJ2-3	TRBV7-6	-	CASSQGWGSTDTQYF	TGTGCCAGCAGCCAGGGGTGGGGTAGCACAGATACGCAGTATTTT
-	TRBJ2-1	TRBV11-2	TRBD1	CASSLAVGEGAQFF	TGTGCCAGCAGCTTAGCCGTGGGAGAGGGGGCGCAGTTCTTC
-	TRBJ1-3	TRBV24-1	-	CATSHRQGGNTIYF	TGTGCCACCAGTCACAGGCAAGGTGGAAACACCATATATTTT
few	TRBJ2-7	TRBV25-1	-	CASSEYGDISYEQYF	TGTGCCAGCAGTGAATATGGGGACATAAGCTACGAGCAGTACTTC
-	TRBJ2-7	TRBV11-2	-	CASSSLTGTGTYEQYF	TGTGCCAGCAGCTCCCTCACGGGAACGGGGACATACGAGCAGTACTTC
-	TRBJ1-3	TRBV30	TRBD1	CAWSADRGFGNTIYF	TGTGCCTGGAGTGCGGACAGGGGGTTCGGAAACACCATATATTTT
once	TRBJ2-7	TRBV23-1	-	CASSHPYEQYF	TGCGCCAGCAGTCACCCCTACGAGCAGTACTTC
-	TRBJ2-2	TRBV6-5	TRBD2	CASSSTSSGAGELFF	TGTGCCAGCAGTTCCACCTCTAGCGGCGCCGGGGAGCTGTTTTTT
-	TRBJ1-2	TRBV6-5	TRBD1	CASSYDRVLDGYTF	TGTGCCAGCAGTTACGACAGGGTTTTAGATGGCTACACCTTC
-	TRBJ1-5	TRBV2	-	CASNMGGLGQPQHF	TGTGCCAGCAATATGGGGGGCTTGGGTCAGCCCCAGCATTTT
once	TRBJ2-7	TRBV14	TRBD1	CASSLGQGAYEQYF	TGTGCCAGCAGCCTGGGACAGGGGGCCTACGAGCAGTACTTC
-	TRBJ2-6	TRBV5-1	-	CASRMGANVLTF	TGCGCCAGCAGGATGGGGGCCAACGTCCTGACTTTC
-	TRBJ1-5	TRBV19	-	CASSIVAGGNQPQHF	TGTGCCAGTAGTATAGTGGCGGGGGGAAATCAGCCCCAGCATTTT
-	TRBJ2-1	TRBV9	TRBD1	CASSNIQGAYNEQFF	TGTGCCAGCAGCAACATCCAGGGGGCCTACAATGAGCAGTTCTTC